Below, 13 T cell receptor beta chains from the same sample are listed, as sequenced in a study of low-dose radiotherapy and immunotherapy resistance in tumors. The time point was: after trial treatment. The treatment here: LDRT plus nivolumab, ipilimumab, low-dose cyclophosphamide and aspirin (RACIN trial). TCR amplification involved about 20 PCR cycles with a constant-region primer and V-primer adapter. TCRdb processed the reads anew with MiXCR; each CDR3 protein has one entry. This sample has 50,000 or so distinct CDR3 sequences, with roughly a third found just once. The starting material was PBMCs, obtained after low-dose radiotherapy plus immunotherapy. Receptor source: a male donor with rectosigmoid adenocarcinoma.

In its sample, this clonotype was seen many times. The chain has TRBV7-2 and TRBJ2-7, with a weak D call TRBD2 (5 bases). CDR1 SGHTA and CDR2 FQGNSA come from the germline V gene. The CDR3 runs 13 residues. With 3 bases removed from V and 7 bases from J, the gap between germline ends came to 13 bases. The CDR3 coding sequence is TGTGCCAGCAGCTTCTCAGGACTGGGGGAGCAGTACTTC. Its protein is CASSFSGLGEQYF.

The gene calls are TRBV12-3 or TRBV12-4 and TRBJ1-5; 10 positions agree with TRBD1. The CDR3 is made up of 15 amino acids. The trim removed 6 bases at V and 6 bases at J, leaving 8 bases unmatched. CDR3 bases: TGTGCCAGCAGGGAGACAGGGGGCGCCGGTCAGCCCCAGCATTTT. Its protein product is CASRETGGAGQPQHF.

This clonotype was recorded many times. This rearrangement joins TRBV12-3 or TRBV12-4 to TRBJ2-7, with 7 bases matching TRBD2. The CDR3 is made up of 14 amino acids. V was pared by 7 bases and J by 0 bases, with 6 bases of the junction left unmatched. The CDR3 DNA reads as TGTGCCAGCAACTGGGGGGGGACCTCCTACGAGCAGTACTTC. This translates into CASNWGGTSYEQYF.

This clonotype was recorded at least ten times. V and J are TRBV7-2 and TRBJ2-7, with TRBD1 matching over 10 bases. The germline gives CDR1 SGHTA, CDR2 FQGNSA. The CDR3 is 15 amino acids. V lost 5 bases, J lost 3 bases, and 7 bases stayed unmatched. CDR3 nucleotide sequence: TGTGCCAGCAGCCCGCCCGGGACAGGGGTCTACGAGCAGTACTTC. It translates to CASSPPGTGVYEQYF.

Ten or more counts support this clonotype. This rearrangement joins TRBV19 to TRBJ2-2, with 10 bases fitting TRBD1. CDR1 and CDR2 (germline): LNHDA, SQIVND (reference sequence). This CDR3 is built from 14 residues. The junction had 4 bases not matched to a gene; V was cut back by 7 bases and J by 5 bases. DNA of the CDR3: TGTGCCAGTAACTCGGGACAGGGGACCGGGGAGCTGTTTTTT. Amino acids: CASNSGQGTGELFF.

This clonotype was recorded at least ten times. CDR3 protein: CASSQAGVPGESQPQHF. DNA of the CDR3: TGCGCCAGCAGCCAAGCGGGTGTACCGGGGGAGAGTCAGCCCCAGCATTTT. This chain connects TRBV4-1 to TRBJ1-5; maybe TRBD1 (5 bases). Looked up from germline, CDR1 is MGHRA and CDR2 is YSYEKL. Trimming removed 1 base from V and 6 bases from J, with 19 bases in between. This CDR3 has 17 amino acids.

This chain links TRBV5-3 with TRBJ2-5; D assignment may be TRBD1 or TRBD2 (6 bases each). TRBV5-3 falls under the ORF class, with uncertain function. CDR3 length equals 14 residues. With 8 bases removed from V and 4 bases from J, the gap between germline ends came to 18 bases. The CDR3: CASRGGRGGETQYF. DNA for the CDR3: TGTGCCAGCAGGGGAGGCCGAGGGGGAGAGACCCAGTACTTC.

V gene TRBV6-8 combines with J gene TRBJ2-4; 7 bases agree with TRBD1. The length of the CDR3 is 14 residues. The germline CDR1 and CDR2 sequences are MNHGY and SAAAGT. The junction had 8 bases not matched to a gene; V was cut back by 5 bases and J by 7 bases. CDR3 protein: CASSGTSTGNIQYF. The CDR3 coding sequence is TGTGCCAGCAGTGGCACTTCGACAGGGAACATTCAGTACTTC.

The chain employs TRBV29-1 and TRBJ1-1; TRBD1 matches 7 bases. CDR1 is SQVTM and CDR2 is ANQGSEA in the germline V gene. The ends lost 2 bases at V and 1 base at J; junction bases unmatched: 4. The CDR3 spans 14 residues. The CDR3 DNA is TGCAGCGTTGAACGGGGACAGAAGAACACTGAAGCTTTCTTT. It specifies CSVERGQKNTEAFF.

The gene calls are TRBV5-1 and TRBJ2-6, with D perhaps TRBD1 (6 bases). V was trimmed by 6 bases and J by 5 bases, leaving 21 bases between them. This CDR3 has 17 residues. Germline CDR1 and CDR2: SGHRS and YFSETQ. The CDR3 protein is CASNGQPLGERANVLTF. The CDR3 bases are TGCGCCAGCAACGGACAGCCCTTAGGCGAGAGGGCCAACGTCCTGACTTTC.

This clonotype was found many times. V gene TRBV20-1 combines with J gene TRBJ1-2; the D is unclear. Germline V gene lookup returns CDR1 DFQATT and CDR2 SNEGSKA (reference sequence). Between the trimmed V and J ends, which lost 5 bases and 0 bases, there was a span of 13 bases. The length of the CDR3 is 14 residues. In DNA form, the CDR3 reads TGCAGTGCTTTCGGAATCGAAGCTAACTATGGCTACACCTTC. The encoded protein is CSAFGIEANYGYTF.

This clonotype appeared many times. This likely stems from a read error, as it lies one base from a far larger clone. The rearrangement uses TRBV6-2 or TRBV6-3 and TRBJ2-1; D possibly corresponds to TRBD2 (6 bases). The CDR3 is 14 residues long. The V gene lost 6 bases and the J gene lost 10 bases, with 19 bases spanning the gap. Germline CDR1 and CDR2: MNHEY and SVGEGT. CDR3 nucleotide sequence: TGTGCCAGCAGCTCGACCCAGGGCGGGGACGAGCAGTTCTTC. It yields the protein CASSSTQGGDEQFF.

There are many counts of this clonotype. The chain joins TRBV10-3 to TRBJ2-7, with TRBD1 matching over 7 bases. V lost 3 bases to trimming and J lost 0 bases; unmatched junction nucleotides: 2. CDR1 is ENHRY, CDR2 SYGVKD, per germline. The length of the CDR3 is 14 residues. The CDR3 here is CAISERGLSYEQYF. The CDR3, as DNA: TGTGCCATCAGTGAAAGGGGGCTCTCCTACGAGCAGTACTTC.